This T cell receptor (beta chain) was observed in a study of OX40 agonist ivuxolimab in advanced cancers. Study-wide background: Having had anti-PD-1, anti-PD-L1 or anti-CTLA-4 therapy before was allowed, and over 35% had some. Partial responses were seen in three patients, one with hepatocellular carcinoma and two with cutaneous melanoma. Study-wide findings and caveats: Normalized expansion of T-cell clones was also low for some nonresponders. Mean expanded clone counts were higher in CD8+ than CD4+ T cells.

The assay was immunoSEQ multiplex PCR, and TCRdb's table has in-frame clones only and misses some. The sample has tens of thousands of clones; around 93% are singletons. CDR3 length equals 15 residues. The V gene lost 0 bases and the J gene lost 0 bases, with 9 bases spanning the gap. Germline lookup yields CDR1 SGDLS and CDR2 YYNGEE. On this clone: The target antigen is unknown.

The receptor's source is an adult with an advanced solid tumor such as melanoma, head and neck, liver or kidney cancer. The material was CD4+ or CD8+ T cells sorted from blood, obtained in a trial of the OX40 agonist ivuxolimab. The V gene is TRBV9, the J gene TRBJ1-2, with unresolved D. The CDR3 reads CASSVGIGANYGYTF. The DNA of the CDR3 is TGTGCCAGCAGCGTAGGGATTGGAGCTAACTATGGCTACACCTTC.